This T cell receptor (beta chain) was identified in a study of post-analysis software for immune sequencing data. Included in the TCR beta cDNA libraries were unique molecular identifiers. MiXCR was run by TCRdb on the PCR reads, yielding one entry per CDR3 protein. The data show about 160,000 distinct CDR3 sequences, approximately 35% seen once. Study-wide results and caveats: Five or six TRBV segments appeared more often in patients than in controls, and TRBV5-6, TRBV5-1 and TRBV20-1 were among these. A significant reduction in normalized Chao1 diversity was observed in multiple sclerosis patients versus controls.

Germline CDR1 reads MDHEN; CDR2 reads SYDVKM. The junction had 5 bases not matched to a gene; V was cut back by 4 bases and J by 5 bases. CDR3 size: 15 residues. This clonotype has ten or more counts. What it recognizes is unknown. This chain links TRBV28 with TRBJ1-4, with 9 bases identical to TRBD1. Sequenced here: blood, sampled after autologous hematopoietic stem cell transplantation. The origin of this receptor is a girl aged 10-17 years with multiple sclerosis. As DNA, the CDR3 is TGTGCCAGCAGTTCGGGGACAGGGCCGAATGAAAAACTGTTTTTT. It translates to CASSSGTGPNEKLFF.